The 19 T cell receptor beta chains given below trace back to one sample, sequenced in a study of T cell responses to AZD1222 COVID-19 vaccine. Assay: immunoSEQ multiplex PCR; the TCRdb copy retains only in-frame clones and omits some. The sample has some 110,000 clones; roughly 88% are singletons. The source was peripheral blood, collected on day 0 of AZD1222 vaccination. These receptors all stem from an adult in good health.

This chain connects TRBV6-2 or TRBV6-3 to TRBJ2-3; 7 nucleotides line up with TRBD1. From germline, CDR1 is MNHEY and CDR2 SVGEGT. V gave up 5 bases and J gave up 3 bases; unmatched junction bases: 8. CDR3 length equals 15 residues. CDR3 loop: CASSTHRGGTDTQYF. The CDR3, as DNA: TGTGCCAGCAGTACACACAGGGGCGGAACAGATACGCAGTATTTT.

The CDR3 protein is CASSRGTAEASNTIYF. Written as DNA, the CDR3 is TGTGCCAGCAGCCGGGGGACAGCAGAGGCTTCAAACACCATATATTTT. The rearrangement uses TRBV7-9 and TRBJ1-3, with 7 bases fitting TRBD1. This CDR3 has 16 residues. Per germline, CDR1 SEHNR and CDR2 FQNEAQ (reference sequence). Unmatched junction bases numbered 13, after V lost 5 bases and J lost 6 bases.

The chain uses TRBV6-2 or TRBV6-3 and TRBJ1-1; no reliable D call. Germline CDR1 and CDR2: MNHEY and SVGEGT. Between the trimmed V and J ends, which lost 2 bases and 0 bases, there was a span of 13 bases. This CDR3 has 16 amino acids. The CDR3 nucleotides read TGTGCCAGCAGTTACAGAGGATCGGGTTTGAACACTGAAGCTTTCTTT. Translated: CASSYRGSGLNTEAFF.

In DNA form, the CDR3 reads TGTGCCAGCAGCAAAGGGAAGGGGTGGCCAGATACGCAGTATTTT. This translates into CASSKGKGWPDTQYF. The rearrangement joins TRBV21-1 to TRBJ2-3; TRBD1, as called in the table, went unchecked against the DNA. TRBV21-1 constitutes a pseudogene. This CDR3 spans 15 amino acids.

This chain links TRBV29-1 with TRBJ2-7, with 7 bases lining up with TRBD1. CDR1 and CDR2 from the germline V gene are SQVTM and ANQGSEA. The CDR3 length is 12 residues. With 7 bases clipped from V and 8 bases from J, the junction kept 11 bases outside the gene matches. The chain's CDR3 is CSANRGRQQQYF. The CDR3, as DNA: TGCAGCGCAAATAGGGGGCGGCAACAGCAGTACTTC.

This chain connects TRBV27 to TRBJ1-1; D ambiguous. The CDR3 runs 13 residues. From germline, CDR1 is MNHEY and CDR2 SMNVEV (reference sequence). Trimming left V 6 bases short and J 4 bases short, with 12 bases between. The CDR3 spells CASSPPSLTEAFF. CDR3 coding DNA: TGTGCCAGCAGCCCCCCGTCACTCACTGAAGCTTTCTTT.

The chain carries TRBV5-4 and TRBJ2-7; weak D call: TRBD2 (5 bases). V lost 3 bases and J 2 bases, leaving 6 bases between the germline ends. The CDR3 loop spans 12 amino acids. CDR1 and CDR2 (germline): SGHNT, YYREEE (reference sequence). The CDR3 DNA follows: TGTGCCAGCAGCTCGGGGACCTACGAGCAGTACTTC. Protein: CASSSGTYEQYF.

The chain employs TRBV6-5 and TRBJ1-2; possibly TRBD1 for D (6 bases). There are 13 residues in the CDR3. Germline CDR1 MNHEY, CDR2 SVGAGI. V lost 6 bases and J lost 3, with 11 bases in between. For the CDR3, the DNA is TGTGCCAGCAGCCGGGACAATTACTATGGCTACACCTTC. It yields the protein CASSRDNYYGYTF.

This chain uses TRBV7-9 with TRBJ2-1; no firm D call. The CDR3 is 13 residues long. Germline values: CDR1 SEHNR, CDR2 FQNEAQ (reference sequence). Trimming removed 4 bases from V and 11 bases from J, with 15 bases in between. DNA for the CDR3: TGTGCCAGCAGCTCGATGGGGAAGATTAAGCAGTTCTTC. Protein product: CASSSMGKIKQFF.

This chain links TRBV18 with TRBJ2-5; the D gene is possibly TRBD2 (6 bases). The CDR3 totals 14 residues. Trimming removed 3 bases from V and 2 bases from J, with 10 bases in between. Looked up from germline, CDR1 is KGHSH and CDR2 is LQKENI. The CDR3 nucleotides read TGTGCCAGCTCACCCGCGGGAATACAAGAGACCCAGTACTTC. Translating gives CASSPAGIQETQYF. The whole variable domain, filled in from reference TRBV18 and TRBJ2-5, reads NAGVMQNPRHLVRRRGQEARLRCSPMKGHSHVYWYRQLPEEGLKFMVYLQKENIIDESGMPKERFSAEFPKEGPSILRIQQVVRGDSAAYFCASSPAGIQETQYFGPGTRLLVL.

The chain is built from TRBV13 and TRBJ2-5, with a tentative D call TRBD2 (6 bases). The CDR3 extends over 18 amino acids. The V gene's germline CDR1 is PRHDT and CDR2 FYEKMQ (reference sequence). Between the trimmed V and J ends, which lost 3 bases and 1 base, there was a span of 21 bases. The CDR3 bases are TGTGCCAGCAGCTTGAGGGTTATTAGCGGACTCCCCCAAGAGACCCAGTACTTC. Translated, it gives CASSLRVISGLPQETQYF.

The chain couples TRBV3-1 (or the pseudogene TRBV3-2) to TRBJ2-1, with 9 positions matching TRBD2. The CDR3 loop spans 18 amino acids. Germline values: CDR1 LGHDT, CDR2 YNNKEL (reference sequence). With V trimmed by 3 bases and J by 1 base, 10 bases remained unmatched. Here the CDR3 reads CASSQDVSGRPSYNEQFF. The CDR3 region has the DNA TGTGCCAGCAGCCAGGACGTAAGCGGGAGGCCTTCCTACAATGAGCAGTTCTTC.

The chain uses TRBV5-1 and TRBJ1-2; 8 nucleotides match TRBD1. There are 15 residues in the CDR3. V gave up 0 bases and J gave up 6 bases; unmatched junction bases: 7. Per germline, CDR1 SGHRS and CDR2 YFSETQ. Here the CDR3 DNA reads TGCGCCAGCAGCTTGGGGAACAGGGGGGAGGATGGCTACACCTTC. It encodes CASSLGNRGEDGYTF.

J is TRBJ2-7 and V is TRBV9; perhaps TRBD1 as D (7 bases). The CDR3 is made up of 18 amino acids. Per the germline V gene, CDR1 is SGDLS and CDR2 is YYNGEE. V lost 7 bases, J lost 0 bases, and 26 bases lay in between. The CDR3 loop reads CASRGKGSTGKSSYEQYF. The CDR3 DNA reads TGTGCCAGCCGGGGGAAGGGATCGACAGGGAAGAGCTCCTACGAGCAGTACTTC.

The chain employs TRBV7-2 and TRBJ2-3; 8 nucleotides line up with TRBD2. From germline, CDR1 is SGHTA and CDR2 FQGNSA. The trim removed 5 bases at V and 5 bases at J, leaving 9 bases unmatched. The CDR3 runs 15 residues. The CDR3 sequence: CASSPLSGKGDTQYF. The CDR3, as DNA: TGTGCCAGCAGCCCCCTTAGCGGGAAGGGAGATACGCAGTATTTT.

The genes are TRBV14 and TRBJ1-2; D gene uncertain. Germline loops: CDR1 SGHDN, CDR2 FVKESK. This CDR3 comprises 14 residues. Trimming shortened V by 4 bases and J by 0 bases, and 9 bases separated the two germline ends. The CDR3 is CASSPPGPNYGYTF. In nucleotides, the CDR3 is TGTGCCAGCAGCCCTCCCGGGCCTAACTATGGCTACACCTTC.

The chain links TRBV10-3 to TRBJ1-5; D is ambiguous. There are 13 residues in the CDR3. Germline assignment: CDR1 ENHRY and CDR2 SYGVKD. Trimming pared 6 bases from V and 0 bases from J, leaving 6 bases between. CDR3 protein: CAIRTNSNQPQHF. Written as DNA, the CDR3 is TGTGCCATCAGGACGAATAGCAATCAGCCCCAGCATTTT.

This rearrangement joins TRBV7-2 to TRBJ2-1, with D perhaps TRBD1 (6 bases). Germline V CDR1 and CDR2: SGHTA, FQGNSA. The CDR3 consists of 14 residues. Trimming took off 4 bases at V and 10 bases at J, with 17 bases between the two ends. CDR3 protein: CASSSLNDRREQFF. In DNA, the CDR3 is TGTGCCAGCAGCTCACTGAACGACAGGAGGGAGCAGTTCTTC.

The V and J genes are TRBV7-6 and TRBJ2-1, with 7 bases identical to TRBD2. Germline V CDR1 and CDR2: SGHVS, FNYEAQ. CDR3 length: 15 amino acids. With V trimmed by 5 bases and J by 2 bases, 6 bases remained unmatched. This CDR3 reads CASSQQAGAYNEQFF. The DNA for the CDR3 is TGTGCCAGCAGCCAGCAGGCGGGGGCCTACAATGAGCAGTTCTTC.